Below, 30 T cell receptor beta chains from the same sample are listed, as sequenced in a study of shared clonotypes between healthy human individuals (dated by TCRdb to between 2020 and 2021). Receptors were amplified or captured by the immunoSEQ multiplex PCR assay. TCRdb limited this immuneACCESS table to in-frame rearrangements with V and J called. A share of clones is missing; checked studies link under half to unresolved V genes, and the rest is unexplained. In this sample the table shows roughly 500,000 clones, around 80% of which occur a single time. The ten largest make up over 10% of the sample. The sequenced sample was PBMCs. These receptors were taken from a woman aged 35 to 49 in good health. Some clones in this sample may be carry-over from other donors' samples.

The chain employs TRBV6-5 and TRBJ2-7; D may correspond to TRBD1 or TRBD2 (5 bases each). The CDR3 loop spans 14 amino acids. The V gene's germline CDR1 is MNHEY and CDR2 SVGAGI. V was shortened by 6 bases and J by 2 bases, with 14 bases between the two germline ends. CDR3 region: CASRPTLGAYEQYF. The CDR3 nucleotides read TGTGCCAGCAGACCAACGTTGGGGGCCTACGAGCAGTACTTC.

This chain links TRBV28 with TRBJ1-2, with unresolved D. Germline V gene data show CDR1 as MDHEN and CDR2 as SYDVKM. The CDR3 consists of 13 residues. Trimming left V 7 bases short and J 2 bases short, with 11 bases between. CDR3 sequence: CASTTEKNYGYTF. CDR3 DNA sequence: TGTGCCAGCACCACAGAGAAGAACTATGGCTACACCTTC.

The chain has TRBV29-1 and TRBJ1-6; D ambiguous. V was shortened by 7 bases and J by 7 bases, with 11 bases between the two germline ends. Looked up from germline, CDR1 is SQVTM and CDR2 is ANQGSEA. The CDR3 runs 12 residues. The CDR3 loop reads CSAASPNSPLHF. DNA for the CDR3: TGCAGCGCGGCCTCCCCCAATTCACCCCTCCACTTT.

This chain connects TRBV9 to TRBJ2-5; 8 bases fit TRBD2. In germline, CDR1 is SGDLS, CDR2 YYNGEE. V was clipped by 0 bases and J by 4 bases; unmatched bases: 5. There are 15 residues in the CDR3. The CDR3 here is CASSVAGAGAETQYF. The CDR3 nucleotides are TGTGCCAGCAGCGTAGCGGGAGCGGGAGCAGAGACCCAGTACTTC. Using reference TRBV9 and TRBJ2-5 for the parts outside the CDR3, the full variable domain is DSGVTQTPKHLITATGQRVTLRCSPRSGDLSVYWYQQSLDQGLQFLIQYYNGEERAKGNILERFSAQQFPDLHSELNLSSLELGDSALYFCASSVAGAGAETQYFGPGTRLLVL.

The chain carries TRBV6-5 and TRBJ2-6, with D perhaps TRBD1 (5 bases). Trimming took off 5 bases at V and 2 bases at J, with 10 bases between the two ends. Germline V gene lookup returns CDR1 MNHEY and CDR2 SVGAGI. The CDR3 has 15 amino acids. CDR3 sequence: CASSPEGAGANVLTF. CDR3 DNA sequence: TGTGCCAGCAGTCCGGAAGGGGCTGGGGCCAACGTCCTGACTTTC.

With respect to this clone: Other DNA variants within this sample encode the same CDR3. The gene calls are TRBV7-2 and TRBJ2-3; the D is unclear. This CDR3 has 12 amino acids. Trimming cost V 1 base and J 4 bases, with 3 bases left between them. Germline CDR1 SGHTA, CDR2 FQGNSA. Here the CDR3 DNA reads TGTGCCAGCAGCTTAGTTGCAGATACGCAGTATTTT. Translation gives CASSLVADTQYF. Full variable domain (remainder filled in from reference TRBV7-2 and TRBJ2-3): GAGVSQSPSNKVTEKGKDVELRCDPISGHTALYWYRQSLGQGLEFLIYFQGNSAPDKSGLPSDRFSAERTGGSVSTLTIQRTQQEDSAVYLCASSLVADTQYFGPGTRLTVL.

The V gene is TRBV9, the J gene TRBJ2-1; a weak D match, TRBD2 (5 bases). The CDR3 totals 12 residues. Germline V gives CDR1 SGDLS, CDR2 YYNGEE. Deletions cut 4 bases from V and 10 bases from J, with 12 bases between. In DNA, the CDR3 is TGTGCCAGCAGCCATACCGGGAACGAGCAGTTCTTC. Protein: CASSHTGNEQFF. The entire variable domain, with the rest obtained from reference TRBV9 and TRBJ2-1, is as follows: DSGVTQTPKHLITATGQRVTLRCSPRSGDLSVYWYQQSLDQGLQFLIQYYNGEERAKGNILERFSAQQFPDLHSELNLSSLELGDSALYFCASSHTGNEQFFGPGTRLTVL.

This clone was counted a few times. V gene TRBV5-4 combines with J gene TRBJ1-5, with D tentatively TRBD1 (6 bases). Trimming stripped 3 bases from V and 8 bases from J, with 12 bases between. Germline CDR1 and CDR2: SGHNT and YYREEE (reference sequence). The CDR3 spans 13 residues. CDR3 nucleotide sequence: TGTGCCAGCAGCTGGGACAATGGGGAGCCCCAGCATTTT. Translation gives CASSWDNGEPQHF.

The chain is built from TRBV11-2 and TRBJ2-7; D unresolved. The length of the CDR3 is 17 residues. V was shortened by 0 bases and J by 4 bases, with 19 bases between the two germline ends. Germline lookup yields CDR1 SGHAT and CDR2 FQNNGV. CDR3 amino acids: CASSLDRHRSSSYEQYF. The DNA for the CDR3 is TGTGCCAGCAGCTTAGATCGTCATCGGAGCAGCTCTTACGAGCAGTACTTC.

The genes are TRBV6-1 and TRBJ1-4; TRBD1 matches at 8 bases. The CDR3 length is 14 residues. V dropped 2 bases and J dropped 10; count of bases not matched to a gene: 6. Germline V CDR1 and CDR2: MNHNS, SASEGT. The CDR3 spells CASSESSGGGKLFF. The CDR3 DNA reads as TGTGCCAGCAGTGAATCATCAGGGGGCGGAAAACTGTTTTTT.

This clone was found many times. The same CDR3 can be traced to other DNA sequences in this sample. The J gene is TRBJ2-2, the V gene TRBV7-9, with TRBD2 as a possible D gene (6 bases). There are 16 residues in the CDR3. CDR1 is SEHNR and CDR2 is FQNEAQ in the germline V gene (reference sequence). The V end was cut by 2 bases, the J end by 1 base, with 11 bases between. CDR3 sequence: CASSLYGLRNTGELFF. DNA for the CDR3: TGTGCCAGCAGCTTATACGGACTACGGAACACCGGGGAGCTGTTTTTT.

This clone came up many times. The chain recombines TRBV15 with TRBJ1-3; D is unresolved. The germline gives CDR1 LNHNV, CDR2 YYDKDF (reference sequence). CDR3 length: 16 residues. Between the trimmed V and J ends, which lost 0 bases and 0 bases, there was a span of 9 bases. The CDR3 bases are TGTGCCACCAGCAGAGATGCCGGACCCTCTGGAAACACCATATATTTT. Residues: CATSRDAGPSGNTIYF.

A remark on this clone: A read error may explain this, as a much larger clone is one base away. This CDR3 reads CAGSEVEVMCPYEQYF. CDR3 coding DNA: TGTGCCGGCAGTGAGGTAGAGGTAATGTGCCCCTACGAGCAGTACTTC. The V gene is TRBV6-4, the J gene TRBJ2-7; unclear D gene. CDR3 length: 16 amino acids. Germline values: CDR1 MRHNA, CDR2 SNTAGT.

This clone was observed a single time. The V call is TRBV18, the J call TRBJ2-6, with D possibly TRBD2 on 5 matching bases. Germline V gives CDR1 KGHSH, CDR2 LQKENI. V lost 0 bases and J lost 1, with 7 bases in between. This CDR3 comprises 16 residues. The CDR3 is CASSPPRGSGANVLTF. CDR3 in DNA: TGTGCCAGCTCACCACCTCGGGGTTCTGGGGCCAACGTCCTGACTTTC. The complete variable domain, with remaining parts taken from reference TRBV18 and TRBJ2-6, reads NAGVMQNPRHLVRRRGQEARLRCSPMKGHSHVYWYRQLPEEGLKFMVYLQKENIIDESGMPKERFSAEFPKEGPSILRIQQVVRGDSAAYFCASSPPRGSGANVLTFGAGSRLTVL.

The CDR3 bases are TGTGCCAGTCAGGAGGGGCGATCTAACTATGGCTACACCTTC. It yields the protein CASQEGRSNYGYTF. V and J are TRBV19 and TRBJ1-2; a weak D match, TRBD1 (5 bases). V shed 8 bases and J shed 0 bases, with 13 bases lying between them. Germline CDR1 and CDR2: LNHDA and SQIVND (reference sequence). The CDR3 sequence is 14 residues long.

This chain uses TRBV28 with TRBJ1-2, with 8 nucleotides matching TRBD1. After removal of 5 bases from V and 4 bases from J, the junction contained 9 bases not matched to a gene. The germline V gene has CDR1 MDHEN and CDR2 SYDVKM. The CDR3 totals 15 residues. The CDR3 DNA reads TGTGCCAGCAGTCCCCCCGGAGACAGGGGCTATGGCTACACCTTC. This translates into CASSPPGDRGYGYTF.

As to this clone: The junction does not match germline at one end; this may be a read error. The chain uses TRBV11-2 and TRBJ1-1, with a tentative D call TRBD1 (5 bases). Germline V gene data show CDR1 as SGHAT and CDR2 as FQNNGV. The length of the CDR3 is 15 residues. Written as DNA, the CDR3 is TGTGCCGGCAGCCACGGCAGGGTGATGAACACTGAAGCTTTCTTT. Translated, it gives CAGSHGRVMNTEAFF.

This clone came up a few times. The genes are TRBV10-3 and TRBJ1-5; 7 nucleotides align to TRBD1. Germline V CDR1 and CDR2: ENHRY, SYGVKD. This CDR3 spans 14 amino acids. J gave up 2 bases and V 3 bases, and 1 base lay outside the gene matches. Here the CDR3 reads CAISETGGNQPQHF. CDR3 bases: TGTGCCATCAGTGAAACAGGGGGCAATCAGCCCCAGCATTTT.

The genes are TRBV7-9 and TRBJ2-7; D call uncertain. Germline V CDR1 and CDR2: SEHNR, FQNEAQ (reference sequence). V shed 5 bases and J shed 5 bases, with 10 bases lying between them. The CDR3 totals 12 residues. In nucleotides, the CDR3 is TGTGCCAGCAGCCCCTCCGGGCACGAGCAGTACTTC. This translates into CASSPSGHEQYF.

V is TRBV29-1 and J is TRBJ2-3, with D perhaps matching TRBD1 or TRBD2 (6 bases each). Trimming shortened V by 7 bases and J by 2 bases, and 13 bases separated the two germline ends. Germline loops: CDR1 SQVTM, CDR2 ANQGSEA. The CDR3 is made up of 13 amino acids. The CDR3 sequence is CSAGGFSTDTQYF. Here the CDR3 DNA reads TGCAGCGCCGGGGGCTTCTCCACAGATACGCAGTATTTT.

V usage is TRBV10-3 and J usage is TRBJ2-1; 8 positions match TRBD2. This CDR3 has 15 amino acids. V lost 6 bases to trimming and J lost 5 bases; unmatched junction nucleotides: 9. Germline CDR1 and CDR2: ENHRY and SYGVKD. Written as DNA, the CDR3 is TGTGCCATCAGCGCCGGGACTAGTGAGAACAATGAGCAGTTCTTC. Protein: CAISAGTSENNEQFF.

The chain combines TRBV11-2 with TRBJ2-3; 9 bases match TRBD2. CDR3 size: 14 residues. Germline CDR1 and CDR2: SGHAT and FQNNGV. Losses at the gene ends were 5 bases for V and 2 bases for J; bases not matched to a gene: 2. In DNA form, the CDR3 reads TGTGCCAGCAGCCTAGCGGGGTACACAGATACGCAGTATTTT. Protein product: CASSLAGYTDTQYF.

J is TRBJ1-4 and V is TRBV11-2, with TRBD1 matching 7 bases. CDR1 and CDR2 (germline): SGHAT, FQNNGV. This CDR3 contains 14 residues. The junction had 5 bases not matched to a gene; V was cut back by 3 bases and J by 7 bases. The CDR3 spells CASSLTGKAEKLFF. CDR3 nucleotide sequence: TGTGCCAGCAGCTTGACAGGGAAGGCTGAAAAACTGTTTTTT.

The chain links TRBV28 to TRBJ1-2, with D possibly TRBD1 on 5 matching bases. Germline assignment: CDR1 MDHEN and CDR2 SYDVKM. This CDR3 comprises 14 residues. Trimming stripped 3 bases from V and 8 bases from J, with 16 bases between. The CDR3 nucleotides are TGTGCCAGCAGTTTGCCCAGGGACTCGCGGGGCTACACCTTC. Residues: CASSLPRDSRGYTF.

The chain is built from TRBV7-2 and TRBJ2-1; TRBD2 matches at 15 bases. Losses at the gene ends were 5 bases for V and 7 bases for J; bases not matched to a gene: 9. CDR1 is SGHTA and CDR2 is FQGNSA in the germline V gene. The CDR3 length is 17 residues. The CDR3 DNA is TGTGCCAGCAGCCACCAGTCGGGGACTAGCGGGAGGAATGAGCAGTTCTTC. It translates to CASSHQSGTSGRNEQFF.

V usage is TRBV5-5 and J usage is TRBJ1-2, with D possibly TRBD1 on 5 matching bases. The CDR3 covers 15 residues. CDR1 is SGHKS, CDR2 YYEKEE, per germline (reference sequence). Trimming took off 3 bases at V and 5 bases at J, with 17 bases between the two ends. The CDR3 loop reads CASSSRTGTEYGYTF. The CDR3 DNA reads TGTGCCAGCAGCTCACGGACCGGGACCGAGTATGGCTACACCTTC.

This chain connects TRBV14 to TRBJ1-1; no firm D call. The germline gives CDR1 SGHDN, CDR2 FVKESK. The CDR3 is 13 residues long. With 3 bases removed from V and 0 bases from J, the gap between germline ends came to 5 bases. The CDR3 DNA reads TGTGCCAGCAGCCATAACATGAACACTGAAGCTTTCTTT. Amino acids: CASSHNMNTEAFF.

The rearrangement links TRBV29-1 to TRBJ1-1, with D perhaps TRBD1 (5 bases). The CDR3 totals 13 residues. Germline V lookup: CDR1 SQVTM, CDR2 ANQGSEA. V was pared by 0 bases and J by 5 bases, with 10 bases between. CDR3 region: CSVEDSGGTEAFF. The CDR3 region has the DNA TGCAGCGTTGAAGACAGCGGGGGAACTGAAGCTTTCTTT.

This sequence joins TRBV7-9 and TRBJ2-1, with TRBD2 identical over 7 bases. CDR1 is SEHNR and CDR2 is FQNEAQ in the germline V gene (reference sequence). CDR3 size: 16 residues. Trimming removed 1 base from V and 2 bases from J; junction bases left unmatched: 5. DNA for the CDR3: TGTGCCAGCAGCTTAGGATCAGCGGGGACCTACAATGAGCAGTTCTTC. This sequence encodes CASSLGSAGTYNEQFF.

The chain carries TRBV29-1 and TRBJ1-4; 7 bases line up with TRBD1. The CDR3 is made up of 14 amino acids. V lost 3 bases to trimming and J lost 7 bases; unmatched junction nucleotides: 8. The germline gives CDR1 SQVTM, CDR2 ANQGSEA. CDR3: CSVDTGAGGEKLFF. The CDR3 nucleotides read TGCAGCGTTGATACAGGGGCGGGAGGTGAAAAACTGTTTTTT.